This T cell receptor beta chain comes out of a study of cytomegalovirus exposure and HLA in healthy donors. This clone was counted a few times. Its specificity is not known. Produced via immunoSEQ multiplex PCR; TCRdb's table is partial and in-frame only. The repertoire holds about 160,000 clones, with around 89% as singletons. Study-wide results and caveats: The study designated around 150 TCR beta chains cytomegalovirus-associated. Specificity of a few CMV-associated chains for CMV antigens was verified in vitro.

The study drew the donors from its approximately 110-subject validation cohort, separate from the approximately 700-subject first cohort. This TCR was recovered from a man between 18 and 29 years old in good health and CMV-seronegative. Sequences were obtained from PBMCs.

CDR3 sequence: CASSTRDSLNTGELFF. CDR3 nucleotides: TGTGCCAGTAGTACCCGGGACAGCCTGAACACCGGGGAGCTGTTTTTT. J is TRBJ2-2 and V is TRBV19; the match to TRBD1 covers 7 bases. Germline assignment: CDR1 LNHDA and CDR2 SQIVND (reference sequence). J was trimmed by 1 base and V by 4 bases; bases with no gene match: 6. This CDR3 comprises 16 residues.